This paragraph covers one TCR beta chain sequence. The sample originates from a study of blood T cell repertoires in COVID-19. Recovered Cohort 3 donors showed two negative PCRs, clearance, or symptom resolution. Libraries were prepared by immunoSEQ multiplex PCR; TCRdb keeps only in-frame clonotypes and omits some of them. The table has about 270,000 clones, 80% to 90% seen once. The CDR3 has 15 residues. The V and J ends lost 7 bases and 0 bases respectively, with 13 bases between them. The germline V gene encodes CDR1 LNHNV and CDR2 YYDKDF (reference sequence). The receptor comes from a man aged 18 to 35 who had recovered from COVID-19. This chain joins TRBV15 and TRBJ1-5; no definite D call. Sequencing input: PBMCs or T cells enriched from blood (not recorded which). The CDR3 sequence: CATTATGYSNQPQHF. The CDR3 DNA follows: TGTGCCACCACAGCGACGGGGTATAGCAATCAGCCCCAGCATTTT.